The 30 T cell receptor beta chains below all came from one sample that was sequenced in a study of cytomegalovirus exposure and HLA in healthy donors. Generated by immunoSEQ multiplex PCR, the TCRdb table keeps only in-frame clones and is missing some. The sample yields about 360,000 clones, approximately 90% seen once. The sequenced material came from PBMCs. Receptors originate from a woman between 18 and 30 years old in good health and CMV-seronegative.

The gene calls are TRBV28 and TRBJ2-1, with 7 bases that match TRBD2. This CDR3 is 15 amino acids long. Germline assignment: CDR1 MDHEN and CDR2 SYDVKM. V gave up 7 bases and J gave up 0 bases; unmatched junction bases: 6. DNA for the CDR3: TGTGCCAGCACCATGGGACTAAGCTCCTACAATGAGCAGTTCTTC. Translating gives CASTMGLSSYNEQFF.

The chain joins TRBV5-6 to TRBJ2-7; D possibly corresponds to TRBD2 (6 bases). Looked up from germline, CDR1 is SGHDT and CDR2 is YYEEEE. This CDR3 has 14 amino acids. Trimming removed 0 bases from V and 2 bases from J, with 9 bases in between. The CDR3 spells CASSLGGNPYEQYF. CDR3 bases: TGTGCCAGCAGCTTGGGCGGGAACCCCTACGAGCAGTACTTC.

This clone was detected only once. The chain couples TRBV27 to TRBJ2-2, with D possibly matching TRBD1 (6 bases). Germline V gene lookup returns CDR1 MNHEY and CDR2 SMNVEV (reference sequence). V shed 2 bases and J shed 1 base, with 17 bases lying between them. The CDR3 contains 18 residues. DNA for the CDR3: TGTGCCAGCAGTTTAGGGGGCGGAATTGGAGAGAACACCGGGGAGCTGTTTTTT. Protein: CASSLGGGIGENTGELFF.

J is TRBJ2-7 and V is TRBV9; D is perhaps TRBD1 (6 bases). V lost 1 base, J lost 0 bases, and 11 bases lay in between. This CDR3 is built from 15 residues. Looked up from germline, CDR1 is SGDLS and CDR2 is YYNGEE. The CDR3 loop reads CASSVTGQSSYEQYF. DNA for the CDR3: TGTGCCAGCAGCGTAACGGGACAAAGCTCCTACGAGCAGTACTTC.

This clone has just a few counts. V usage is TRBV7-9 and J usage is TRBJ1-2, with D unclear. Germline V gene lookup returns CDR1 SEHNR and CDR2 FQNEAQ (reference sequence). The ends were cut back, 1 base at V and 6 bases at J, with 6 bases in the middle. This CDR3 comprises 12 residues. The CDR3: CASSLGQHGYTF. In nucleotides, the CDR3 is TGTGCCAGCAGCTTAGGACAACATGGCTACACCTTC.

The chain joins TRBV7-9 to TRBJ1-2; D remains unclear. The CDR3 runs 13 residues. Germline V gene lookup returns CDR1 SEHNR and CDR2 FQNEAQ (reference sequence). V lost 1 base to trimming and J lost 14 bases, with 17 bases between them. The CDR3 bases are TGTGCCAGCAGCTTAGGAGGAGGTTTGGAGCGTACCTTC. This sequence encodes CASSLGGGLERTF.

This clone occurred a few times. V and J are TRBV28 and TRBJ1-1; no definite D call. Looked up from germline, CDR1 is MDHEN and CDR2 is SYDVKM. V was cut by 3 bases and J by 8 bases, with 16 bases left in between. There are 14 residues in the CDR3. The CDR3 DNA reads TGTGCCAGCAGTTTGGTCCCTTTAGGACTGGAAGCTTTCTTT. Translated, it gives CASSLVPLGLEAFF.

The chain recombines TRBV25-1 with TRBJ2-1, with 11 bases fitting TRBD2. The CDR3 has 16 residues. V trimming: 8 bases; J trimming: 0 bases; junction bases outside the gene matches: 6. Per the germline V gene, CDR1 is MGHDK and CDR2 is SYGVNS. In nucleotides, the CDR3 is TGTGCCAGCCGCGGGGGACTAGCGGCCTCCTACAATGAGCAGTTCTTC. Its protein is CASRGGLAASYNEQFF.

The gene calls are TRBV30 and TRBJ1-1; D remains ambiguous. The CDR3 is 14 amino acids. The germline CDR1 and CDR2 sequences are GTSNPN and SVGIG (reference sequence). Trimming cost V 3 bases and J 10 bases, with 21 bases left between them. The CDR3 protein is CAWSAYPGRRSAFF. CDR3 nucleotides: TGTGCCTGGAGCGCGTACCCGGGGAGAAGATCAGCTTTCTTT.

This clone has just one count. Written as DNA, the CDR3 is TGTGCCAGCAGCTCTCGTGGCGGGGGGAGGCACAATGAGCAGTTCTTC. Encoded protein: CASSSRGGGRHNEQFF. The chain carries TRBV11-2 and TRBJ2-1; TRBD2 matches at 8 bases. The trim removed 4 bases at V and 5 bases at J, leaving 10 bases unmatched. The germline gives CDR1 SGHAT, CDR2 FQNNGV. This CDR3 contains 16 residues. Together with reference TRBV11-2 and TRBJ2-1, the CDR3 gives the full variable domain: EAGVAQSPRYKIIEKRQSVAFWCNPISGHATLYWYQQILGQGPKLLIQFQNNGVVDDSQLPKDRFSAERLKGVDSTLKIQPAKLEDSAVYLCASSSRGGGRHNEQFFGPGTRLTVL.

This chain links TRBV27 with TRBJ1-2, with 8 bases aligning to TRBD1. The V gene end was trimmed by 3 bases and the J gene end by 8 bases; junction bases not matched to a gene: 5. Germline CDR1 is MNHEY and CDR2 is SMNVEV (reference sequence). This CDR3 region has 13 residues. DNA for the CDR3: TGTGCCAGCAGTTTCGACAGGGGAAAAGGCTACACCTTC. It is translated as CASSFDRGKGYTF.

V and J are TRBV4-1 and TRBJ1-2; 9 nucleotides agree with TRBD1. V was pared by 3 bases and J by 6 bases, with 5 bases of the junction left unmatched. This CDR3 spans 14 amino acids. Germline CDR1 reads MGHRA; CDR2 reads YSYEKL. For the CDR3, the DNA is TGCGCCAGCAGCCAGGTGGACAGGGGCCATGGCTACACCTTC. Translating it yields CASSQVDRGHGYTF.

The count of this clone is one. The chain has TRBV9 and TRBJ1-1; possible D gene TRBD1, 5 bases. Germline CDR1 reads SGDLS; CDR2 reads YYNGEE. The CDR3 runs to 13 residues. The V and J ends lost 9 bases and 1 base respectively, with 13 bases between them. The CDR3 region is CATGRGPNTEAFF. CDR3 coding DNA: TGTGCCACGGGGCGGGGCCCGAACACTGAAGCTTTCTTT.

The genes are TRBV30 and TRBJ1-3; 9 positions match TRBD1. The V gene end was trimmed by 1 base and the J gene end by 8 bases; junction bases not matched to a gene: 6. The germline V gene encodes CDR1 GTSNPN and CDR2 SVGIG (reference sequence). The CDR3 runs 14 residues. As DNA, the CDR3 is TGTGCCTGGAGTGCTACAGGGGGCCTGGACACCATATATTTT. Translation gives CAWSATGGLDTIYF.

The chain links TRBV6-1 to TRBJ2-2; 11 positions match TRBD2. CDR1 is MNHNS and CDR2 is SASEGT in the germline V gene. The V segment lost 4 bases and the J segment 7 bases; nucleotides outside the gene matches: 2. CDR3 length: 14 amino acids. CDR3 amino acids: CASSGLAGHGELFF. The CDR3 DNA reads as TGTGCCAGCAGTGGACTAGCGGGACACGGGGAGCTGTTTTTT.

This clone showed up just a few times. The chain employs TRBV28 and TRBJ1-2; 11 bases are shared with TRBD1. The germline V gene has CDR1 MDHEN and CDR2 SYDVKM. With V trimmed by 3 bases and J by 8 bases, 8 bases remained unmatched. The CDR3 has 15 amino acids. CDR3 sequence reads: CASSFPRTGGSGYTF. The DNA of the CDR3 is TGTGCCAGCAGTTTCCCCCGGACAGGGGGCTCGGGCTACACCTTC.

The chain combines TRBV5-1 with TRBJ2-3, with 7 bases that match TRBD2. The CDR3 totals 16 residues. CDR1 and CDR2 (germline): SGHRS, YFSETQ. Losses at the gene ends were 0 bases for V and 0 bases for J; bases not matched to a gene: 4. CDR3 loop: CASSLGASGSTDTQYF. Written as DNA, the CDR3 is TGCGCCAGCAGCTTGGGGGCTAGCGGTAGCACAGATACGCAGTATTTT.

The genes are TRBV5-1 and TRBJ2-5; D unclear. CDR1 and CDR2 from the germline V gene are SGHRS and YFSETQ. The CDR3 is 14 residues long. Between the trimmed V and J ends, which lost 0 bases and 5 bases, there was a span of 11 bases. This CDR3 is CASSLGRLKETQYF. The CDR3 DNA reads as TGCGCCAGCAGCTTGGGCCGCCTAAAGGAGACCCAGTACTTC.

The rearrangement joins TRBV9 to TRBJ2-2, with D uncertain. The V gene lost 4 bases and the J gene lost 0 bases, with 7 bases spanning the gap. The CDR3 has 14 amino acids. In germline, CDR1 is SGDLS, CDR2 YYNGEE. The CDR3: CASSTEANTGELFF. CDR3 DNA: TGTGCCAGCAGCACTGAGGCGAACACCGGGGAGCTGTTTTTT. The whole variable domain, remainder taken from reference TRBV9 and TRBJ2-2, is DSGVTQTPKHLITATGQRVTLRCSPRSGDLSVYWYQQSLDQGLQFLIQYYNGEERAKGNILERFSAQQFPDLHSELNLSSLELGDSALYFCASSTEANTGELFFGEGSRLTVL.

The V gene is TRBV27, the J gene TRBJ1-1; maybe TRBD1 (5 bases). This CDR3 has 15 residues. In germline, CDR1 is MNHEY, CDR2 SMNVEV (reference sequence). V was pared by 5 bases and J by 5 bases, with 18 bases between. The CDR3 is CASSPDNQGLTEAFF. In DNA, the CDR3 is TGTGCCAGCAGTCCGGACAATCAAGGGCTTACTGAAGCTTTCTTT.

The chain recombines TRBV6-4 with TRBJ2-1, with 12 bases aligning to TRBD2. The germline gives CDR1 MRHNA, CDR2 SNTAGT. The CDR3 sequence is 15 residues long. V shed 4 bases, J shed 6 bases, and the junction held 4 bases outside the gene matches. CDR3 amino acids: CASSGRTSGINEQFF. DNA for the CDR3: TGTGCCAGCAGTGGCCGGACTAGCGGGATCAATGAGCAGTTCTTC.

V and J are TRBV7-3 and TRBJ1-4, with 9 bases identical to TRBD1. Germline-derived CDR1 and CDR2 are SGHTA and FQGTGA. The junction had 2 bases not matched to a gene; V was cut back by 4 bases and J by 8 bases. The CDR3 consists of 13 residues. Here the CDR3 reads CASSSGQGEKLFF. The CDR3 DNA reads TGTGCCAGCAGCTCAGGACAGGGGGAAAAACTGTTTTTT.

This chain links TRBV25-1 with TRBJ1-2, with D possibly TRBD1 on 6 matching bases. CDR1 is MGHDK, CDR2 SYGVNS, per germline. Trimming took off 7 bases at V and 4 bases at J, with 13 bases between the two ends. The CDR3 runs 13 residues. The CDR3 here is CASKGQSFYGYTF. DNA of the CDR3: TGTGCCAGCAAAGGACAGAGTTTCTATGGCTACACCTTC.

J is TRBJ1-3 and V is TRBV7-9; D perhaps matches TRBD1 (5 bases). The CDR3 totals 16 residues. CDR1 SEHNR and CDR2 FQNEAQ come from the germline V gene (reference sequence). Trimming left V 2 bases short and J 2 bases short, with 13 bases between. Here the CDR3 reads CASSLIRGKTGNTIYF. DNA for the CDR3: TGTGCCAGCAGCTTAATTCGGGGGAAGACTGGAAACACCATATATTTT.

This clone was counted a few times. J is TRBJ1-1 and V is TRBV30; D gene unclear. Per the germline V gene, CDR1 is GTSNPN and CDR2 is SVGIG (reference sequence). The CDR3 runs to 11 residues. V shed 1 base and J shed 6 bases, with 6 bases lying between them. CDR3 nucleotide sequence: TGTGCCTGGAGTGGGAGACCTGAAGCTTTCTTT. Its protein is CAWSGRPEAFF.

This clone was seen just once. In DNA, the CDR3 is TGTGCCAGCAGCCCCTACAGGGACTATGAAGCTTTCTTT. Its translation is CASSPYRDYEAFF. V and J are TRBV5-6 and TRBJ1-1; TRBD1 might be the D (6 bases). Germline CDR1 is SGHDT and CDR2 is YYEEEE. The CDR3 consists of 13 residues. V was cut by 4 bases and J by 7 bases, with 14 bases left in between.

This clone was counted only a few times. The V and J genes are TRBV27 and TRBJ2-1; the match to TRBD2 covers 7 bases. CDR3 size: 12 residues. The germline gives CDR1 MNHEY, CDR2 SMNVEV (reference sequence). The trim removed 3 bases at V and 12 bases at J, leaving 5 bases unmatched. CDR3 protein: CASSFGAGRQFF. CDR3 nucleotide sequence: TGTGCCAGCAGTTTTGGAGCGGGAAGGCAGTTCTTC.

This clone was found a few times. The chain employs TRBV2 and TRBJ2-2; D ambiguous. Germline values: CDR1 SNHLY, CDR2 FYNNEI. The CDR3 has 13 amino acids. V dropped 4 bases and J dropped 1 base, with 4 bases sitting between them. This CDR3 is CASSGENTGELFF. Written as DNA, the CDR3 is TGTGCCAGCAGTGGAGAGAACACCGGGGAGCTGTTTTTT.

This sequence joins TRBV18 and TRBJ1-1; D gene unclear. Trimming took 2 bases from V and 0 from J, leaving 10 bases between them. CDR3 size: 15 residues. Germline V gene data show CDR1 as KGHSH and CDR2 as LQKENI. The CDR3 DNA reads as TGTGCCAGCTCACCAAAGCGCGACCTGAACACTGAAGCTTTCTTT. Translating gives CASSPKRDLNTEAFF.

This clone has a single count. The genes are TRBV27 and TRBJ1-4; D gene uncertain. CDR1 and CDR2 from the germline V gene are MNHEY and SMNVEV (reference sequence). The CDR3 totals 14 residues. Trimming removed 6 bases from V and 0 bases from J, with 8 bases in between. The CDR3 DNA reads as TGTGCCAGCAGACTCTTTGCAACTAATGAAAAACTGTTTTTT. This gives the protein CASRLFATNEKLFF.